These T cell receptor beta chains were read from a single sample in a study of response to subunit inactivated influenza vaccine. From the RT-PCR reads, TCRdb called clonotypes with MiXCR, one entry per CDR3 protein. In the table there are more than 200,000 distinct CDR3 sequences, 10% to 15% of which are singletons. Sequenced material: non-naive T cells sorted from PBMCs, taken around 14 days before vaccination. The receptors come from a middle-aged man who received an inactivated influenza vaccine. Both conserved end residues are part of each CDR3. D genes are given only for firm matches. Some rows mark clone size as missing; the rest say once, few, many or name a class of expanded clone.

J: TRBJ2-4; size: NA; D: NA; V: TRBV27; DNA: TGTGCCAGCAGCCAACAGTTTAAAAACATTCAGTACTTC; CDR3: CASSQQFKNIQYF
J: TRBJ2-7; size: few; D: NA; V: TRBV6-2/TRBV6-3; DNA: TGTGCCAGCAGTCGACACCCAAGGGAGCAGTACTTC; CDR3: CASSRHPREQYF
J: TRBJ2-3; size: NA; D: TRBD2; V: TRBV7-2; DNA: TGTGCCAGCAGCTTAGTTGGTAGCGGGAGGGATACGCAGTATTTT; CDR3: CASSLVGSGRDTQYF
J: TRBJ2-5; size: few; D: TRBD1; V: TRBV4-2; DNA: TGTGCCAGCAGCCAAGAGGGACAGTTGGGAGAGACCCAGTACTTC; CDR3: CASSQEGQLGETQYF
J: TRBJ2-3; size: few; D: NA; V: TRBV12-3/TRBV12-4; DNA: TGTGCCAGCAGTTTACAAGGGACAAATCAGCCCCAGTATTTT; CDR3: CASSLQGTNQPQYF
J: TRBJ2-1; size: once; D: NA; V: TRBV28; DNA: TGTGCCAGCAGTTTACCCGGACAGTACAATGAGCAGTTCTTC; CDR3: CASSLPGQYNEQFF
J: TRBJ1-5; size: NA; D: NA; V: TRBV7-2; DNA: TGTGCCAGCAGCCCCCAGTGGCCTCAGCCCCAGCATTTT; CDR3: CASSPQWPQPQHF
J: TRBJ2-2; size: many; D: NA; V: TRBV20-1; DNA: TGCAGTGCTAGAGATATCGGGAACACCGGGGAGCTGTTTTTT; CDR3: CSARDIGNTGELFF
J: TRBJ2-5; size: few; D: TRBD2; V: TRBV6-2/TRBV6-3; DNA: TGTGCCAGCCGACTAGCGGGGAGACAAGAGACCCAGTACTTC; CDR3: CASRLAGRQETQYF
J: TRBJ1-5; size: NA; D: NA; V: TRBV2; DNA: TGTGCCAGCATCGGGGATGGCAATCAGCCCCAGCATTTT; CDR3: CASIGDGNQPQHF
J: TRBJ2-3; size: NA; D: NA; V: TRBV6-1; DNA: TGTGCCAGCCAGAAAGGCGAGTCTAGCACAGATACGCAGTATTTT; CDR3: CASQKGESSTDTQYF
J: TRBJ2-2; size: few; D: NA; V: TRBV12-3/TRBV12-4; DNA: TGTGCCAGCAGTTTTGAGCGGGTTGGGACCGGGGAGCTGTTTTTT; CDR3: CASSFERVGTGELFF
J: TRBJ1-2; size: few; D: TRBD1; V: TRBV5-1; DNA: TGCGCCAGCAGCGTTGGACAGGGGTTCGACTATGGCTACACCTTC; CDR3: CASSVGQGFDYGYTF
J: TRBJ2-2; size: NA; D: TRBD1; V: TRBV28; DNA: TGTGCCAGCAGTTCCCTTCTCCGCTACAGGGGAAACACCGGGGAGCTGTTTTTT; CDR3: CASSSLLRYRGNTGELFF
J: TRBJ2-5; size: few; D: NA; V: TRBV4-3; DNA: TGCGCCAGCAGCCAAGATTTCGGGGGCATCGGGACCCAGTACTTC; CDR3: CASSQDFGGIGTQYF
J: TRBJ1-1; size: few; D: TRBD1; V: TRBV6-2/TRBV6-3; DNA: TGTGCCAGCAGTTACTCCGGCCAGGGGGATGCGAACACTGAAGCTTTCTTT; CDR3: CASSYSGQGDANTEAFF
J: TRBJ1-2; size: many; D: NA; V: TRBV12-3/TRBV12-4; DNA: TGTGCCAGCAGTTCAGGACAGTCCTATGGCTACACCTTC; CDR3: CASSSGQSYGYTF
J: TRBJ1-2; size: few; D: NA; V: TRBV6-1; DNA: TGTGCCAGCAGGCCCTCCAGGGGAGGGGTGCGCTACACCTTC; CDR3: CASRPSRGGVRYTF
J: TRBJ1-2; size: NA; D: TRBD1; V: TRBV25-1; DNA: TGTGCCAGCAGTGAAGGGACAGGCTTTTCTGGCTACACCTTC; CDR3: CASSEGTGFSGYTF
J: TRBJ2-3; size: NA; D: NA; V: TRBV4-2; DNA: TGTGCCAGCAGCCAAGGGGACGGGCGGGATACGCAGTATTTT; CDR3: CASSQGDGRDTQYF
J: TRBJ2-3; size: many; D: NA; V: TRBV28; DNA: TGTGCCAGCAGCCGGTCTTTTAGCACAGATACGCAGTATTTT; CDR3: CASSRSFSTDTQYF
J: TRBJ2-5; size: NA; D: TRBD1; V: TRBV7-3; DNA: TGTGCCAGCAGCTTAACTAGGGACAGTCAAGAGACCCAGTACTTC; CDR3: CASSLTRDSQETQYF
J: TRBJ2-3; size: NA; D: TRBD2; V: TRBV4-2; DNA: TGTGCCAGCAGCCAAGATCTACTAGCGGGAGGGAGCACAGATACGCAGTATTTT; CDR3: CASSQDLLAGGSTDTQYF
J: TRBJ1-6; size: many; D: NA; V: TRBV21-1; DNA: TGTGCCAGCAGCAAAGTAGGACAGAAGCCTTATAATTCACCCCTCCACTTT; CDR3: CASSKVGQKPYNSPLHF
J: TRBJ2-2; size: NA; D: NA; V: TRBV5-1; DNA: TGCGCCAGCAGCTTACGGACGGACACCGGGGAGCTGTTTTTT; CDR3: CASSLRTDTGELFF
J: TRBJ2-2; size: NA; D: TRBD1; V: TRBV7-6; DNA: TGTGCCAGCAGCCAAGGGACAGGGGGTATCACCGGGGAGCTGTTTTTT; CDR3: CASSQGTGGITGELFF
J: TRBJ1-4; size: many; D: NA; V: TRBV12-3/TRBV12-4; DNA: TGTGCCAGCAGTTTGCATCAGGGTACGGGAAAACTGTTTTTT; CDR3: CASSLHQGTGKLFF
J: TRBJ2-4; size: few; D: TRBD2; V: TRBV7-2; DNA: TGTGCCAGCAGCCCGACCACCCGTCTAGCGGGGGGGAACATTCAGTACTTC; CDR3: CASSPTTRLAGGNIQYF
J: TRBJ2-7; size: NA; D: TRBD2; V: TRBV3-1; DNA: TGTGCCAGCAGCCAACTACCCCTAGCGGGAGGATTCTCCTACGAGCAGTACTTC; CDR3: CASSQLPLAGGFSYEQYF
J: TRBJ2-1; size: NA; D: NA; V: TRBV7-6; DNA: TGTGCCAGCAGCTTAGCGTGGGGTGGTAATGAGCAGTTCTTC; CDR3: CASSLAWGGNEQFF
J: TRBJ2-1; size: few; D: TRBD2; V: TRBV7-8; DNA: TGTGCCAGCAGCTTAAGACTAGCGGGAGGGTTTCCCAATGAGCAGTTCTTC; CDR3: CASSLRLAGGFPNEQFF
J: TRBJ2-7; size: NA; D: NA; V: TRBV6-1; DNA: TGTGCCAGCAAGGGGCTCGGCGACTCCTACGAGCAGTACTTC; CDR3: CASKGLGDSYEQYF
J: TRBJ2-7; size: NA; D: NA; V: TRBV2; DNA: TGTGCCAGCAGTGAGCTACAGATCTACGAGCAGTACTTC; CDR3: CASSELQIYEQYF
J: TRBJ1-2; size: few; D: TRBD1; V: TRBV7-2; DNA: TGTGCCAGCAGCCCAGGGACAGGGGCCCTCTATGGCTACACCTTC; CDR3: CASSPGTGALYGYTF
J: TRBJ2-1; size: few; D: NA; V: TRBV10-2; DNA: TGCGCCAGCAGCTGGGGGGTGCTGGACAATGAGCAGTTCTTC; CDR3: CASSWGVLDNEQFF
J: TRBJ2-3; size: NA; D: TRBD2; V: TRBV29-1; DNA: TGCAGCGTTTCTACGGGACTAACCACAGATACGCAGTATTTT; CDR3: CSVSTGLTTDTQYF
J: TRBJ2-7; size: NA; D: TRBD2; V: TRBV20-1; DNA: TGCAGTGCTTACCGTATAGCGGGAGGGCTAAGTAATTACGAGCAGTACTTC; CDR3: CSAYRIAGGLSNYEQYF
J: TRBJ2-1; size: NA; D: NA; V: TRBV7-2; DNA: TGTGCCAGCAGCTTATGGACAGAGCGGGTTAAGCAGTTCTTC; CDR3: CASSLWTERVKQFF
J: TRBJ2-1; size: NA; D: NA; V: TRBV7-9; DNA: TGTGCCAGCAGCCCCGGGCGACTGGGGAACGGTGCGCAGTTCTTC; CDR3: CASSPGRLGNGAQFF
J: TRBJ2-7; size: NA; D: TRBD2; V: TRBV7-8; DNA: TGTGCCAGCAGCTTAGCCGGGACTAGCGTAGGTGAGCAGTACTTC; CDR3: CASSLAGTSVGEQYF
J: TRBJ2-7; size: few; D: TRBD1; V: TRBV2; DNA: TGTGCCAGCAGCACCGGGACAGGAATTTACGAGCAGTACTTC; CDR3: CASSTGTGIYEQYF
J: TRBJ1-2; size: few; D: TRBD1; V: TRBV7-2; DNA: TGTGCCAGCAGCGGAACCGGGACAGGGCCCCGGGGCTACACCTTC; CDR3: CASSGTGTGPRGYTF
J: TRBJ2-5; size: NA; D: TRBD2; V: TRBV30; DNA: TGTGCCTGGAGCCATGGGACTAGCGGGAGAGGAGAGACCCAGTACTTC; CDR3: CAWSHGTSGRGETQYF
J: TRBJ1-5; size: few; D: NA; V: TRBV28; DNA: TGTGCCAGCAGTTTCGGTCTTAGCAATCAGCCCCAGCATTTT; CDR3: CASSFGLSNQPQHF
J: TRBJ2-7; size: few; D: NA; V: TRBV12-3/TRBV12-4; DNA: TGTGCCAGCAGTCCGGACTTATACTCCTACGAGCAGTACTTC; CDR3: CASSPDLYSYEQYF
J: TRBJ1-6; size: NA; D: NA; V: TRBV11-2; DNA: TGTGCCAGCAGCTTATCGGCAGGGCGAGGTTCACCCCTCCACTTT; CDR3: CASSLSAGRGSPLHF
J: TRBJ1-2; size: NA; D: NA; V: TRBV29-1; DNA: TGCAGCGTTGGGTTCGGGGGGCGCGGCTACACCTTC; CDR3: CSVGFGGRGYTF
J: TRBJ2-3; size: few; D: TRBD1; V: TRBV15; DNA: TGTGCCACCAGCAGCCGACAGGGGGCGGACACGCAGTATTTT; CDR3: CATSSRQGADTQYF
J: TRBJ2-2; size: once; D: NA; V: TRBV24-1; DNA: TGTGGGGCCTTTTATCTTGTGGGAACAGGGTCCATGGGGGAGCTGTTTTTT; CDR3: CGAFYLVGTGSMGELFF
J: TRBJ2-5; size: many; D: NA; V: TRBV5-1; DNA: TGCGCCAGCAGCTGGACATTCGGGGAGACCCAGTACTTC; CDR3: CASSWTFGETQYF
J: TRBJ2-1; size: NA; D: TRBD1; V: TRBV28; DNA: TGTGCCAGCAGCCCCTATGGACAGGGGGCCCGGAATGAGCAGTTCTTC; CDR3: CASSPYGQGARNEQFF
J: TRBJ2-7; size: few; D: NA; V: TRBV6-5; DNA: TGTGCCAGCAGTTACTCGAGTCGGAGCACCTACGAGCAGTACTTC; CDR3: CASSYSSRSTYEQYF
J: TRBJ2-1; size: few; D: TRBD2; V: TRBV20-1; DNA: TGCAGTGCTAGAGATCCGGCTAGCGGGGGCCGTGAGCAGTTCTTC; CDR3: CSARDPASGGREQFF
J: TRBJ1-2; size: NA; D: NA; V: TRBV10-2; DNA: TGCGCCAGCAGTCGGGGGCCACGGGAGCGAGATGGCTACACCTTC; CDR3: CASSRGPRERDGYTF
J: TRBJ1-1; size: few; D: TRBD1; V: TRBV20-1; DNA: TGCAGTGCAGGACAGGCCCTAAGGACTGAAGCTTTCTTT; CDR3: CSAGQALRTEAFF
J: TRBJ2-5; size: NA; D: NA; V: TRBV6-5; DNA: TGTGCCAGCAGTTACGGGGGGTCGGAGACCCAGTACTTC; CDR3: CASSYGGSETQYF
J: TRBJ2-1; size: few; D: NA; V: TRBV12-3/TRBV12-4; DNA: TGTGCCAGCACTCGAGAGGGATACAATGAGCAGTTCTTC; CDR3: CASTREGYNEQFF
J: TRBJ2-1; size: NA; D: TRBD2; V: TRBV7-9; DNA: TGTTCCAGCAGCTTAGCGGGACTAGACAATGAGCAGTTCTTC; CDR3: CSSSLAGLDNEQFF
J: TRBJ1-1; size: NA; D: TRBD1; V: TRBV2; DNA: TGTGCCAGCAGGCCACGGAGACAGGGGGTTGAAGCTTTCTTT; CDR3: CASRPRRQGVEAFF
J: TRBJ1-2; size: few; D: NA; V: TRBV27; DNA: TGTGCCAGCAGTTTGGGTGCTAAGGGAGGCTACACCTTC; CDR3: CASSLGAKGGYTF